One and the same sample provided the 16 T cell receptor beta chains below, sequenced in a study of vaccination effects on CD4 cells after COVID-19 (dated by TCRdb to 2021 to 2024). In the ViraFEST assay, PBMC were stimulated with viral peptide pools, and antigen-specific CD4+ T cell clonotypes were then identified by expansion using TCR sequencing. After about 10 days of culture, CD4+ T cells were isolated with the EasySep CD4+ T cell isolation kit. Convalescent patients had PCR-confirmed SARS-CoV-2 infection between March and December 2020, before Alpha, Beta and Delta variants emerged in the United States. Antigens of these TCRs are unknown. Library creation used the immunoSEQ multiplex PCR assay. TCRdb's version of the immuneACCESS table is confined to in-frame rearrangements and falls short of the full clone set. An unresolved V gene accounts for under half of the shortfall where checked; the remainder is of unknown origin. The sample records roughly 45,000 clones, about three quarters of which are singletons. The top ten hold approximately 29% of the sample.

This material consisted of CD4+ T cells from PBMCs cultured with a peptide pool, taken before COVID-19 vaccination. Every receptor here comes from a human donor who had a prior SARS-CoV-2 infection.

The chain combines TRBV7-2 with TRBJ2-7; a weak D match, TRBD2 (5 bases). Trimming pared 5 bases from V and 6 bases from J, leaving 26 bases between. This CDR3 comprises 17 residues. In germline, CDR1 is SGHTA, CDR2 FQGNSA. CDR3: CASSQLPGEYERLEQYF. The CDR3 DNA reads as TGTGCCAGCAGCCAATTACCCGGGGAGTATGAACGACTCGAGCAGTACTTC. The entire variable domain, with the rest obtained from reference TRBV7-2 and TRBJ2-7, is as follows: GAGVSQSPSNKVTEKGKDVELRCDPISGHTALYWYRQSLGQGLEFLIYFQGNSAPDKSGLPSDRFSAERTGGSVSTLTIQRTQQEDSAVYLCASSQLPGEYERLEQYFGPGTRLTVT.

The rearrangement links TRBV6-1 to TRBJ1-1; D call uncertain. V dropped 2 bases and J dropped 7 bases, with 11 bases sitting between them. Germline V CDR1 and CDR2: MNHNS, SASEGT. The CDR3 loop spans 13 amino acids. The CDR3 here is CASSESVVVEAFF. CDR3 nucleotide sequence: TGTGCCAGCAGTGAATCTGTGGTCGTTGAAGCTTTCTTT.

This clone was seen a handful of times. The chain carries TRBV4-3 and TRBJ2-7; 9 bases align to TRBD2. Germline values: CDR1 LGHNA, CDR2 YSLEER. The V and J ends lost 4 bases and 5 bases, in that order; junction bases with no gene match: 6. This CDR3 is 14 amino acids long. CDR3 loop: CASSPRERGDEQYF. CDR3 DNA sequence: TGCGCCAGCAGCCCCCGTGAGCGGGGGGACGAGCAGTACTTC.

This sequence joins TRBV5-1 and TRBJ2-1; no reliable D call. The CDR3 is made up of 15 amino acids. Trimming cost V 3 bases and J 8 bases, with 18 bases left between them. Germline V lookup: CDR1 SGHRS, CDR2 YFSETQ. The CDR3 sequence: CASSWSWTRSDEQFF. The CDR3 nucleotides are TGCGCCAGCAGCTGGTCCTGGACCCGGAGCGATGAGCAGTTCTTC.

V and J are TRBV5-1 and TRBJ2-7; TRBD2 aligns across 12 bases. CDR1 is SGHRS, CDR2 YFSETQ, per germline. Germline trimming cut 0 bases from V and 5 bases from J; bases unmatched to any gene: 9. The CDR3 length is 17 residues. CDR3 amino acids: CASSLATSGGQIDEQYF. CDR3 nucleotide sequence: TGCGCCAGCAGCTTGGCGACTAGCGGGGGTCAGATCGACGAGCAGTACTTC.

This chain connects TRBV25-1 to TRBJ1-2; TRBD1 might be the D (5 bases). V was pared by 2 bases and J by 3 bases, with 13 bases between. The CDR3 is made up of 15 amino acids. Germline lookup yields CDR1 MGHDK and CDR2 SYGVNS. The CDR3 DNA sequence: TGTGCCAGCAGTGAAGGGGGGAAAGGTTACTATGGCTACACCTTC. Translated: CASSEGGKGYYGYTF.

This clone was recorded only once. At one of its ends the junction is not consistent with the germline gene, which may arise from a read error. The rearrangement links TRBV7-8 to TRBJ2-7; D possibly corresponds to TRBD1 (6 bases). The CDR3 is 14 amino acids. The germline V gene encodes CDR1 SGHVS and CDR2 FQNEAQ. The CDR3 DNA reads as TGTGCCAGCAGCTTAGGAAGGGTGGGCATCATGGGGGCTTTC. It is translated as CASSLGRVGIMGAF.

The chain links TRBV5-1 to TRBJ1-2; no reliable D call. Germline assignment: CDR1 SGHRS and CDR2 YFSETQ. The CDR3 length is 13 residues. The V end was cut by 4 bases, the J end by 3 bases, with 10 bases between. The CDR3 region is CASSLGADYGYTF. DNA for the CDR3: TGCGCCAGCAGCCTCGGCGCGGACTATGGCTACACCTTC.

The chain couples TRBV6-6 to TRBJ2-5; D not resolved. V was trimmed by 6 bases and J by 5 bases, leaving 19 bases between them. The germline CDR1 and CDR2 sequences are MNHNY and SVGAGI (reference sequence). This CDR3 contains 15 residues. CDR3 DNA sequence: TGTGCCAGCAGCCCCCAACGCCCAATCCTGGAGACCCAGTACTTC. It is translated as CASSPQRPILETQYF.

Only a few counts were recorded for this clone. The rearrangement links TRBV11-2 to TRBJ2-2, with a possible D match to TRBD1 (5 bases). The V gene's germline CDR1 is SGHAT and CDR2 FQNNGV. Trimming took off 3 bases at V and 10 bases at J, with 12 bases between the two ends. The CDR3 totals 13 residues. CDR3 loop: CASSLFDSAELFF. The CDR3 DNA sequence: TGTGCCAGCAGCTTGTTTGACAGTGCGGAGCTGTTTTTT.

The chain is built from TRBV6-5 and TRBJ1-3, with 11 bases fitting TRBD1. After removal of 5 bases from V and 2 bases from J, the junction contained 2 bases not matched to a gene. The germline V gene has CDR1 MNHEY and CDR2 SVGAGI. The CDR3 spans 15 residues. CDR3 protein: CASSLDRGPGNTIYF. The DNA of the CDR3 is TGTGCCAGCAGTCTGGACAGGGGGCCTGGAAACACCATATATTTT.

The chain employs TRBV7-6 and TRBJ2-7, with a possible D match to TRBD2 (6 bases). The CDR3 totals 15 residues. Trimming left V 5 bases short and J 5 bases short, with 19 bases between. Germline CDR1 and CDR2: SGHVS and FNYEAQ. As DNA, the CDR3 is TGTGCCAGCAGCCGCGGGACCCCCTCTAGCCACGAGCAGTACTTC. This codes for CASSRGTPSSHEQYF.

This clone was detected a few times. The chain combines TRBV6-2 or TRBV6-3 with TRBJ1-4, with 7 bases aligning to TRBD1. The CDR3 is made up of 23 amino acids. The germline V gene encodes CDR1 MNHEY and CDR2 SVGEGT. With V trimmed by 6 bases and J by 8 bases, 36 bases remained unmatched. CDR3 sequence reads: CASSPLPPNRDRGPSPSGEKLFF. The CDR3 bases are TGTGCCAGCAGCCCCCTACCCCCAAACCGGGACAGAGGGCCGTCCCCCTCCGGGGAAAAACTGTTTTTT.

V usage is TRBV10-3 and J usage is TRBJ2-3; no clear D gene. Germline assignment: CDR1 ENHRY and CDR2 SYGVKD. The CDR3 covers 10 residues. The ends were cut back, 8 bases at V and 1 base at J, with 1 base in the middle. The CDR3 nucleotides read TGTGCCATCGGCACAGATACGCAGTATTTT. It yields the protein CAIGTDTQYF.

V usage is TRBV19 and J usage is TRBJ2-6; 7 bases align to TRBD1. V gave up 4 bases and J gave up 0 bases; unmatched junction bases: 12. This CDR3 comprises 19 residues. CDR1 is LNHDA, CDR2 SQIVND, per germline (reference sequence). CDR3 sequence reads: CASSRSPTGWGSGANVLTF. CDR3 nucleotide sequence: TGTGCCAGTAGTAGGTCCCCGACAGGGTGGGGCTCTGGGGCCAACGTCCTGACTTTC.

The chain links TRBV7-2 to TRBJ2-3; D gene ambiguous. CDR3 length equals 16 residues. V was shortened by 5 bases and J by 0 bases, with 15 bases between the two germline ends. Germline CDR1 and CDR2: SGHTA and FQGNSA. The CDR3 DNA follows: TGTGCCAGCAGCCGGGCCAACCCTTCTAGCACAGATACGCAGTATTTT. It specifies CASSRANPSSTDTQYF.